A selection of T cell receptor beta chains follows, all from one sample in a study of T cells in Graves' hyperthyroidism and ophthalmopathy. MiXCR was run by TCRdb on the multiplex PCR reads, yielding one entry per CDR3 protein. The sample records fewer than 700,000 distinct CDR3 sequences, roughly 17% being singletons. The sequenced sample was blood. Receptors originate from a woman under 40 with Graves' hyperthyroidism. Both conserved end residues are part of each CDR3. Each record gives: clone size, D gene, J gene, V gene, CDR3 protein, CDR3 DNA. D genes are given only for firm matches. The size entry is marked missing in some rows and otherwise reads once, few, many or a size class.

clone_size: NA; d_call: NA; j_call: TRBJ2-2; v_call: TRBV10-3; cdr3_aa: CAISVGLANTGELFF; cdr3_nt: TGTGCCATCAGTGTAGGTCTGGCGAACACCGGGGAGCTGTTTTTT
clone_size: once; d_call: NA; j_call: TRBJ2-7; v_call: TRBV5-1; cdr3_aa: CASSFQSSDAYEQYF; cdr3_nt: TGCGCCAGCAGCTTCCAGAGTAGCGATGCCTACGAGCAGTACTTC
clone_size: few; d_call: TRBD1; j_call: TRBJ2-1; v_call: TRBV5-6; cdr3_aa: CASSSIQGSSYNEQFF; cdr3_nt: TGTGCCAGCAGCTCTATACAGGGGAGCTCCTACAATGAGCAGTTCTTC
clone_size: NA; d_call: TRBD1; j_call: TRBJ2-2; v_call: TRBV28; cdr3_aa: CASSLSPGQPELFF; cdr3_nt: TGTGCCAGCAGCCTTTCCCCGGGACAGCCAGAGCTGTTTTTT
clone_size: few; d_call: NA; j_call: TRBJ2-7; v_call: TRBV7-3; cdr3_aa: CASSPGLLTAYEQYF; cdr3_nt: TGTGCCAGCAGCCCCGGACTCTTGACCGCCTACGAGCAGTACTTC
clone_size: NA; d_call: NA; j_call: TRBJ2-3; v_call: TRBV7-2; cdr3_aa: CASRRGRGVIADTQYF; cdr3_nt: TGTGCCAGCAGACGCGGCAGGGGGGTCATAGCAGATACGCAGTATTTT
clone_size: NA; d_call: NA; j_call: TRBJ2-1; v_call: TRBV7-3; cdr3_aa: CASSLSGHPNNEQFF; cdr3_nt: TGTGCCAGCAGCTTGTCAGGACACCCGAACAATGAGCAGTTCTTC
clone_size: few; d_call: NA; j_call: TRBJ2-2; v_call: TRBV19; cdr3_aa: CASMPDRYTGELFF; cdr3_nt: TGTGCCAGTATGCCAGACCGTTACACCGGGGAGCTGTTTTTT
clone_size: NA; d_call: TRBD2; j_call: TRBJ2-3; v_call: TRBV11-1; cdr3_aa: CASGSGLTDTQYF; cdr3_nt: TGCGCCAGCGGGAGCGGGCTCACAGATACGCAGTATTTT
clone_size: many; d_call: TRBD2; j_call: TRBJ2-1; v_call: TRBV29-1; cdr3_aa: CSVELAGAGPKEWQFF; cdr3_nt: TGCAGCGTTGAACTAGCGGGAGCAGGTCCCAAGGAATGGCAGTTCTTC
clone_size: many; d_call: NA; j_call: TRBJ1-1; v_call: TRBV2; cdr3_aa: CASRATGGGSEAFF; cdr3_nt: TGTGCCAGCAGGGCTACAGGAGGTGGTTCTGAAGCTTTCTTT
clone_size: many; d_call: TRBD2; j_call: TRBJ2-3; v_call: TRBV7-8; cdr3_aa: CASARTSGDTDTQYF; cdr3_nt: TGTGCCAGCGCGAGGACTAGCGGGGACACAGATACGCAGTATTTT
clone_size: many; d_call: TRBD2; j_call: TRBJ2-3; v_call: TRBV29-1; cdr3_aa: CSVDAGGPDTQYF; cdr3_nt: TGCAGCGTTGATGCGGGAGGGCCAGATACGCAGTATTTT
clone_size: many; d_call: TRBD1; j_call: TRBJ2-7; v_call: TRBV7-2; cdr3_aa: CASSRQQGAYEQYF; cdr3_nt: TGTGCCAGCAGCCGCCAACAGGGGGCCTACGAGCAGTACTTC
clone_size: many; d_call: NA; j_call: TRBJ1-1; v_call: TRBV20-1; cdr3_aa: CSAGLGSGWGTEAFF; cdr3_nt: TGCAGTGCAGGGCTGGGGTCGGGTTGGGGCACTGAAGCTTTCTTT
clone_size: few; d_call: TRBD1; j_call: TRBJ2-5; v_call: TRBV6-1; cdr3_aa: CASRLTPTGARETQYF; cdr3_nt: TGTGCCAGCAGACTCACCCCGACAGGGGCTAGGGAGACCCAGTACTTC
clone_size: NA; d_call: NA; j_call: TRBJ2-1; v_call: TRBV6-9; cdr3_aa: CASSYTTRGEQFF; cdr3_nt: TGTGCCAGCAGTTACACCACTAGAGGAGAGCAGTTCTTC
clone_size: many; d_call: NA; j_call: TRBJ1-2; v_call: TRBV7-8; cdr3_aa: CASSSRDRGRIGGYTF; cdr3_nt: TGTGCCAGCAGCTCCCGGGACCGAGGACGGATAGGTGGCTACACCTTC
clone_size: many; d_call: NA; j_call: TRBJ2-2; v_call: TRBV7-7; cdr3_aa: CASGLPNTGELFF; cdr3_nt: TGTGCTAGCGGTCTGCCGAACACCGGGGAGCTGTTTTTT
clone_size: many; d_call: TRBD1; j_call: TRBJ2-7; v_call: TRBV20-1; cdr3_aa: CSAQRQGRYYEQYF; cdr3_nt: TGCAGTGCCCAACGACAGGGGCGCTACTACGAGCAGTACTTC
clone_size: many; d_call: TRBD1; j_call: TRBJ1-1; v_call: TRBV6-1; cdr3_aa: CASKRTGGTEAFF; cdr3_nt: TGTGCCAGCAAGCGGACAGGGGGCACTGAAGCTTTCTTT
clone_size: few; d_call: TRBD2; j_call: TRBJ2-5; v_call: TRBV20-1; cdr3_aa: CSARAGGPRQETQYF; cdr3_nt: TGCAGTGCTAGAGCGGGAGGGCCCCGTCAAGAGACCCAGTACTTC
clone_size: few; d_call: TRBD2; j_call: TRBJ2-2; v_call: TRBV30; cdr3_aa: CAWRRRLAGVTGELFF; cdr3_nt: TGTGCCTGGAGACGTCGGCTAGCGGGAGTCACCGGGGAGCTGTTTTTT
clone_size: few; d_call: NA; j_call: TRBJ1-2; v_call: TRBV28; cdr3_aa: CASSLVGAYGYTF; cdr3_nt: TGTGCCAGCAGTTTAGTCGGTGCTTATGGCTACACCTTC
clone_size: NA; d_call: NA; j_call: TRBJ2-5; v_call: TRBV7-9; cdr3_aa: CASSLPGVLETQYF; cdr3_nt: TGTGCCAGCAGCTTACCGGGAGTGTTAGAGACCCAGTACTTC
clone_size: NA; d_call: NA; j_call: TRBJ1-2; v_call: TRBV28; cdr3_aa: CASSPRGDYNYGYTF; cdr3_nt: TGTGCCAGCTCGCCTCGGGGCGATTATAACTATGGCTACACCTTC
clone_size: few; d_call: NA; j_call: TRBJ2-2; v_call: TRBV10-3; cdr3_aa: CAISEQAPANTGELFF; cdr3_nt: TGTGCCATCAGTGAGCAAGCTCCAGCGAACACCGGGGAGCTGTTTTTT
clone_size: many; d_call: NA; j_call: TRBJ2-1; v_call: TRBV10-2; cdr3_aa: CASRRGEVQNNEQFF; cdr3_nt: TGCGCCAGCAGACGCGGGGAGGTCCAAAACAATGAGCAGTTCTTC
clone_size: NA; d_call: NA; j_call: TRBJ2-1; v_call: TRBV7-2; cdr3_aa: CASSLVWDTYNEQFF; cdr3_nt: TGTGCCAGCAGCTTAGTGTGGGACACGTACAATGAGCAGTTCTTC
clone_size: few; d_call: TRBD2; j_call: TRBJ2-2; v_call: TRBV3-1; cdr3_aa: CASSQDAGLAGVTGELFF; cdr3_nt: TGTGCCAGCAGCCAAGATGCGGGACTAGCGGGAGTCACCGGGGAGCTGTTTTTT
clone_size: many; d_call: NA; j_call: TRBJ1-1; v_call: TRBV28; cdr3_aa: CASNQALVVDAFF; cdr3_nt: TGTGCCAGCAATCAGGCCCTAGTTGTGGATGCTTTCTTT
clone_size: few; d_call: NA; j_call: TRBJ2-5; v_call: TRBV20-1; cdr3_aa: CSARVGVETQYF; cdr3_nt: TGCAGTGCTAGGGTTGGTGTGGAGACCCAGTACTTC
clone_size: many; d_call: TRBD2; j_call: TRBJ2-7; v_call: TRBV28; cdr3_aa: CASSLWLAGGQGYEQYF; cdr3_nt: TGTGCCAGCAGTTTATGGTTAGCGGGAGGGCAGGGATACGAGCAGTACTTC
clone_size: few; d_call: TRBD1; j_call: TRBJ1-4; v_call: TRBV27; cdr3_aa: CASRPTGVEKLFF; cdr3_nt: TGTGCCAGCAGACCAACAGGGGTTGAAAAACTGTTTTTT
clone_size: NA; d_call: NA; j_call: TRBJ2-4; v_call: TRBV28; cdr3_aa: CASRRVWGLAKNIQYF; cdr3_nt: TGTGCCAGCCGAAGGGTTTGGGGACTAGCCAAAAACATTCAGTACTTC
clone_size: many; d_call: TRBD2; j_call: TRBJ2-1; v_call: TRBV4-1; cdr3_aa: CASSPPTPREGSHEQFF; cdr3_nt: TGCGCCAGCAGCCCCCCTACTCCTCGGGAGGGCTCCCATGAGCAGTTCTTC
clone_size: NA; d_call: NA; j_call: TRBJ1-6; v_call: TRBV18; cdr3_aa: CASSPPGSYNSPLHF; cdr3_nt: TGTGCCAGCTCACCACCGGGCAGCTATAATTCACCCCTCCACTTT
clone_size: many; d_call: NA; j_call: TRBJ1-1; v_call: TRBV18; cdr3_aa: CASSYVGFGTEAFF; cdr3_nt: TGTGCCAGCTCATACGTGGGGTTCGGCACTGAAGCTTTCTTT
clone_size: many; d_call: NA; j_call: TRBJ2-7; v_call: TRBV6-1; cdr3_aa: CASSTGGGSYEQYF; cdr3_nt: TGTGCCAGCAGTACAGGGGGAGGGTCCTACGAGCAGTACTTC
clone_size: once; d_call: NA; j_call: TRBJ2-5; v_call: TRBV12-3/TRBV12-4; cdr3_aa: CASSSTGAEGTQYF; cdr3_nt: TGTGCCAGCAGTTCGACAGGCGCTGAAGGGACCCAGTACTTC
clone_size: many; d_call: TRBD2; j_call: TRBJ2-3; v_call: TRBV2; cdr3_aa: CASSEGSSGRPTDTQYF; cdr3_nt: TGTGCCAGCAGTGAAGGTTCCAGCGGGAGACCCACAGATACGCAGTATTTT
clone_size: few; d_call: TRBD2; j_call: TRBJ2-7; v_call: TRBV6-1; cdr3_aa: CASRETGTSFSEQYF; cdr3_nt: TGTGCCAGCAGGGAAACCGGGACTAGCTTTTCCGAGCAGTACTTC
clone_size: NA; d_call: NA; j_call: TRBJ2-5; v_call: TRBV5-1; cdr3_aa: CASSLETGGETQYF; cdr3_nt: TGCGCCAGCAGCTTGGAGACAGGTGGGGAGACCCAGTACTTC
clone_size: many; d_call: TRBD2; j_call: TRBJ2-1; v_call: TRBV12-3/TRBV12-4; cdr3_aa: CASSSGLAGVDEQFF; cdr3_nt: TGTGCCAGCAGTTCCGGACTAGCGGGAGTAGATGAGCAGTTCTTC